The 18 T cell receptor beta chains in this list originate from one sample, sequenced in a study of identical twins. MiXCR, applied by TCRdb to the 5' RACE reads, yields one record per CDR3 protein. The sample shows hundreds of thousands of distinct CDR3 sequences, roughly 6.6% of them seen only once. A further study also used this sample, focusing on yellow fever vaccine responses in identical twins.

Sequencing was performed on PBMCs. These receptors all stem from a woman aged 18-35 years in good health.

Many counts were recorded for this clonotype. The chain is built from TRBV7-8 and TRBJ1-1, with 7 bases lining up with TRBD1. The CDR3 is 16 amino acids. The germline V gene has CDR1 SGHVS and CDR2 FQNEAQ. V shed 3 bases, J shed 10 bases, and the junction held 17 bases outside the gene matches. The chain's CDR3 is CASSFTGAPESRAAFF. The CDR3 nucleotides read TGTGCCAGCAGCTTCACAGGGGCCCCGGAGAGCAGAGCAGCTTTCTTT.

This clonotype appeared a few times. J is TRBJ2-5 and V is TRBV18; 10 nucleotides line up with TRBD2. Germline V gene lookup returns CDR1 KGHSH and CDR2 LQKENI. The J segment lost 4 bases and the V segment lost 3 bases, leaving 11 bases of the junction unmatched. This CDR3 region has 17 residues. The CDR3 region has the DNA TGTGCCAGCTCACCCCCCCATTCGGAGCGGGGGGGAGAGACCCAGTACTTC. Amino acids: CASSPPHSERGGETQYF.

This chain uses TRBV7-9 with TRBJ1-1, with a tentative D call TRBD1 (5 bases). Per the germline V gene, CDR1 is SEHNR and CDR2 is FQNEAQ (reference sequence). This CDR3 is built from 17 residues. The V and J ends lost 5 bases and 0 bases respectively, with 19 bases between them. The CDR3 is CASSKGAQRFMNTEAFF. As DNA, the CDR3 is TGTGCCAGCAGCAAAGGGGCACAAAGATTCATGAACACTGAAGCTTTCTTT.

This clonotype occurred a few times. The CDR3 does not close with the conserved phenylalanine or tryptophan, likely indicating a read error. The rearrangement uses TRBV27 and TRBJ2-7, with D perhaps TRBD1 or TRBD2 (5 bases each). CDR3 length equals 13 residues. The germline V gene has CDR1 MNHEY and CDR2 SMNVEV (reference sequence). Trimming took 6 bases from V and 5 from J, leaving 14 bases between them. The CDR3 DNA reads as TGTGCCAGCAGACCCCCAGGGACCCACGAGCAGTACTTA. This codes for CASRPPGTHEQYL.

The table lists this clonotype with many counts. This chain links TRBV6-2 or TRBV6-3 with TRBJ2-4, with D possibly TRBD2 on 6 matching bases. V dropped 2 bases and J dropped 0 bases, with 11 bases sitting between them. CDR1 is MNHEY and CDR2 is SVGEGT in the germline V gene. This CDR3 has 16 amino acids. The DNA for the CDR3 is TGTGCCAGCAGTTACGGGGGAGGATCAGCCAAAAACATTCAGTACTTC. It is translated as CASSYGGGSAKNIQYF.

This clonotype was counted only a few times. The genes are TRBV6-1 and TRBJ1-2; tentative D call: TRBD1 (6 bases). There are 14 residues in the CDR3. V was shortened by 6 bases and J by 4 bases, with 15 bases between the two germline ends. Germline CDR1 is MNHNS and CDR2 is SASEGT. The CDR3 here is CASSGRGGIYGYTF. As DNA, the CDR3 is TGTGCCAGCAGCGGCAGGGGTGGGATCTATGGCTACACCTTC.

With regard to this clonotype: A much larger clonotype is one base distant, so this may be a read error. This chain uses TRBV5-1 with TRBJ2-4, with 8 bases matching TRBD1. The CDR3 consists of 15 residues. The V and J ends lost 4 bases and 12 bases, in that order; junction bases with no gene match: 15. CDR1 SGHRS and CDR2 YFSETQ come from the germline V gene. The CDR3 reads CASSRLGQGRDSQYF. CDR3 sequence (DNA): TGCGCCAGCAGCCGCCTTGGACAGGGACGGGACAGTCAGTACTTC. Complete variable domain (other parts from reference TRBV5-1 and TRBJ2-4): KAGVTQTPRYLIKTRGQQVTLSCSPISGHRSVSWYQQTPGQGLQFLFEYFSETQRNKGNFPGRFSGRQFSNSRSEMNVSTLELGDSALYLCASSRLGQGRDSQYFGAGTRLSVL.

This clonotype was found a few times. This chain joins TRBV20-1 and TRBJ2-7; TRBD1 agrees at 8 bases. Germline V CDR1 and CDR2: DFQATT, SNEGSKA (reference sequence). CDR3 length: 13 residues. V lost 4 bases, J lost 2 bases, and 4 bases stayed unmatched. Here the CDR3 reads CSAKRTGPYEQYF. DNA for the CDR3: TGCAGTGCTAAGCGGACAGGGCCCTACGAGCAGTACTTC.

The gene calls are TRBV29-1 and TRBJ2-1; 8 bases match TRBD2. This CDR3 region has 13 residues. Trimming removed 4 bases from V and 3 bases from J; junction bases left unmatched: 2. Germline CDR1 is SQVTM and CDR2 is ANQGSEA. The CDR3 region is CSVGRGGYNEQFF. The CDR3 coding sequence is TGCAGCGTTGGACGGGGGGGCTACAATGAGCAGTTCTTC.

The table lists this clonotype with a few counts. The genes are TRBV11-2 and TRBJ2-7, with 7 bases fitting TRBD2. With V trimmed by 0 bases and J by 3 bases, 8 bases remained unmatched. Germline assignment: CDR1 SGHAT and CDR2 FQNNGV. The CDR3 length is 16 residues. The chain's CDR3 is CASSLEGRAGIYEQYF. The CDR3 DNA is TGTGCCAGCAGCTTAGAAGGACGAGCGGGGATCTACGAGCAGTACTTC.

A few counts support this clonotype. The chain joins TRBV10-2 to TRBJ2-7, with TRBD1 matching over 10 bases. Germline lookup yields CDR1 WSHSY and CDR2 SAAADI. The CDR3 covers 15 residues. The junction had 12 bases not matched to a gene; V was cut back by 6 bases and J by 7 bases. The CDR3 sequence: CASRASGTGVEEQYV. In DNA, the CDR3 is TGCGCCAGCAGAGCCTCCGGGACAGGGGTGGAGGAGCAGTACGTC.

This clonotype was counted at least ten times. The chain combines TRBV9 with TRBJ2-3; D ambiguous. V was clipped by 0 bases and J by 0 bases, with 8 bases between them. Germline V lookup: CDR1 SGDLS, CDR2 YYNGEE. There are 15 residues in the CDR3. CDR3 residues: CASSVGRASTDTQYF. The DNA for the CDR3 is TGTGCCAGCAGCGTAGGTAGGGCTAGCACAGATACGCAGTATTTT.

This chain joins TRBV7-7 and TRBJ2-5, with D tentatively TRBD1 (5 bases). This CDR3 region has 15 residues. With 5 bases removed from V and 2 bases from J, the gap between germline ends came to 15 bases. Germline-derived CDR1 and CDR2 are SSHAT and FNYEAQ (reference sequence). Here the CDR3 DNA reads TGTGCCAGCAGCCAGGGTGGGGCCATTCAAGAGACCCAGTACTTC. Protein: CASSQGGAIQETQYF.

The sample holds a few counts of this clonotype. This sequence joins TRBV5-5 and TRBJ2-3; 12 positions match TRBD1. This CDR3 has 17 residues. The junction had 9 bases not matched to a gene; V was cut back by 1 base and J by 6 bases. Per the germline V gene, CDR1 is SGHKS and CDR2 is YYEKEE (reference sequence). The CDR3 here is CASSLSSGTGGLDTQYF. In DNA form, the CDR3 reads TGTGCCAGCAGCTTGAGTTCCGGGACAGGGGGCCTGGATACGCAGTATTTT.

The J gene is TRBJ2-1, the V gene TRBV20-1; D remains unclear. Germline values: CDR1 DFQATT, CDR2 SNEGSKA (reference sequence). The CDR3 length is 14 residues. V gave up 8 bases and J gave up 2 bases, with 16 bases separating them. The CDR3 region has the DNA TGCAGTCCCAGAACTCCGGCCCCCTACAATGAGCAGTTCTTC. Translated: CSPRTPAPYNEQFF.

This clonotype was recorded a few times. The chain recombines TRBV9 with TRBJ2-1, with D tentatively TRBD2 (6 bases). The CDR3 totals 14 residues. Deletions cut 9 bases from V and 4 bases from J, with 17 bases between. Germline CDR1 reads SGDLS; CDR2 reads YYNGEE. The CDR3 region has the DNA TGTGCCACCGCCCGGGACTTCATATACAATGAGCAGTTCTTC. It encodes CATARDFIYNEQFF.

A few counts support this clonotype. V gene TRBV5-1 combines with J gene TRBJ2-1; 7 bases fit TRBD2. CDR1 is SGHRS and CDR2 is YFSETQ in the germline V gene. This CDR3 contains 17 residues. V shed 2 bases, J shed 5 bases, and the junction held 13 bases outside the gene matches. This CDR3 reads CASSFPATSSGHNEQFF. The DNA of the CDR3 is TGCGCCAGCAGCTTTCCCGCGACCTCTAGCGGCCACAATGAGCAGTTCTTC.

This clonotype turned up a few times. The chain couples TRBV18 to TRBJ2-1; D ambiguous. V shed 3 bases and J shed 3 bases, with 6 bases lying between them. CDR3 length: 13 amino acids. CDR1 KGHSH and CDR2 LQKENI come from the germline V gene. CDR3 loop: CASSPPVYNEQFF. CDR3 DNA: TGTGCCAGCTCACCGCCCGTCTACAATGAGCAGTTCTTC.